This entry lists 23 T cell receptor beta chains sequenced from one sample in a study of spatial heterogeneity in lung cancer. TCRdb redid the calling of the 5' RACE reads with MiXCR, one entry per CDR3 protein. The top ten clones hold roughly 7% of a sample with roughly 75,000 distinct CDR3 sequences, about an eighth of them seen once. The time point here: sample taken at primary tumor resection. No cell sorting; template was whole RNA from tumor, lung tissue or PBMC. The sample consisted of PBMCs, taken at surgery. All receptors come from a male donor with early-stage non-small cell lung cancer.

CDR3 nucleotide sequence: TGCAGTGCTAATGATGAGCAGTTCTTC. This gives the protein CSANDEQFF. The chain employs TRBV20-1 and TRBJ2-1; D gene unclear. Germline loops: CDR1 DFQATT, CDR2 SNEGSKA (reference sequence). The length of the CDR3 is 9 residues. Trimming removed 4 bases from V and 8 bases from J, with 3 bases in between.

This chain links TRBV20-1 with TRBJ2-7, with 11 positions matching TRBD2. The germline V gene has CDR1 DFQATT and CDR2 SNEGSKA (reference sequence). J lost 0 bases, V lost 0 bases, and 1 base had no gene match. There are 15 residues in the CDR3. CDR3 region: CSARDGTSGSYEQYF. Here the CDR3 DNA reads TGCAGTGCTAGAGATGGGACTAGCGGCTCCTACGAGCAGTACTTC.

This clonotype was recorded many times. CDR3 residues: CASSASGAANTGELFF. The CDR3 coding sequence is TGTGCCAGCAGTGCCTCAGGGGCCGCGAACACCGGGGAGCTGTTTTTT. This chain uses TRBV6-5 with TRBJ2-2; possible D gene TRBD1, 6 bases. Germline V gives CDR1 MNHEY, CDR2 SVGAGI. The V and J ends lost 5 bases and 0 bases respectively, with 13 bases between them. The CDR3 runs to 16 residues.

There are many counts of this clonotype. The chain is built from TRBV5-1 and TRBJ2-3, with D uncertain. This CDR3 is 13 amino acids long. Trimming removed 0 bases from V and 1 base from J, with 3 bases in between. Germline CDR1 SGHRS, CDR2 YFSETQ. The CDR3 nucleotides are TGCGCCAGCAGCTTGGTGGGCACAGATACGCAGTATTTT. Translation gives CASSLVGTDTQYF. The whole variable domain, filled in from reference TRBV5-1 and TRBJ2-3, reads KAGVTQTPRYLIKTRGQQVTLSCSPISGHRSVSWYQQTPGQGLQFLFEYFSETQRNKGNFPGRFSGRQFSNSRSEMNVSTLELGDSALYLCASSLVGTDTQYFGPGTRLTVL.

This clonotype was observed at least ten times. The V and J genes are TRBV24-1 and TRBJ2-1; 8 nucleotides match TRBD1. V trimming: 5 bases; J trimming: 10 bases; junction bases outside the gene matches: 6. Germline V gene sequence: CDR1 KGHDR, CDR2 SFDVKD. This CDR3 region has 13 residues. In nucleotides, the CDR3 is TGTGCCACCAGTGGTCCGACAGGGGTAGAGCAGTTCTTC. Amino acids: CATSGPTGVEQFF.

V usage is TRBV9 and J usage is TRBJ1-5, with TRBD1 as a possible D gene (6 bases). CDR3 length: 14 amino acids. CDR1 and CDR2 from the germline V gene are SGDLS and YYNGEE. Trimming stripped 0 bases from V and 5 bases from J, with 9 bases between. CDR3 protein: CASSVDPGDQPQHF. The DNA of the CDR3 is TGTGCCAGCAGCGTAGACCCAGGGGATCAGCCCCAGCATTTT.

This clonotype was recorded at least ten times. The chain uses TRBV11-2 and TRBJ2-7, with D hard to call. The CDR3 extends over 12 amino acids. The V and J ends lost 1 base and 2 bases respectively, with 3 bases between them. From germline, CDR1 is SGHAT and CDR2 FQNNGV. CDR3 amino acids: CASSLVTYEQYF. CDR3 DNA: TGTGCCAGCAGCTTAGTCACCTACGAGCAGTACTTC.

Many counts were recorded for this clonotype. The V call is TRBV19, the J call TRBJ1-5; no clear D gene. The germline V gene has CDR1 LNHDA and CDR2 SQIVND (reference sequence). The V end lost 6 bases, the J end lost 0 bases, and 6 bases lay between the germline ends. This CDR3 region has 13 residues. The CDR3 bases are TGTGCCAGTAGGGAGTATAGCAATCAGCCCCAGCATTTT. Translated: CASREYSNQPQHF.

This clonotype was recorded a few times. V is TRBV11-3 and J is TRBJ2-2; 7 positions agree with TRBD1. Germline V gives CDR1 SGHNT, CDR2 YENEEA. The CDR3 covers 15 residues. V dropped 5 bases and J dropped 0; count of bases not matched to a gene: 3. This CDR3 is CASSGTAPNTGELFF. The CDR3 DNA reads TGTGCCAGCAGCGGGACAGCCCCGAACACCGGGGAGCTGTTTTTT.

This clonotype was detected only a few times. This chain connects TRBV3-1 to TRBJ2-1; TRBD2 matches 7 bases. The germline V gene has CDR1 LGHDT and CDR2 YNNKEL (reference sequence). The junction had 5 bases not matched to a gene; V was cut back by 3 bases and J by 0 bases. CDR3 length: 16 residues. CDR3 amino acids: CASSQTSFYSYNEQFF. The CDR3 DNA reads as TGTGCCAGCAGCCAGACTAGCTTTTACTCCTACAATGAGCAGTTCTTC.

In its sample, this clonotype was seen a few times. The rearrangement joins TRBV7-8 to TRBJ2-5; no firm D call. Trimming shortened V by 2 bases and J by 3 bases, and 4 bases separated the two germline ends. This CDR3 region has 12 residues. Per the germline V gene, CDR1 is SGHVS and CDR2 is FQNEAQ. CDR3 in amino acids: CASSLSEETQYF. The CDR3 bases are TGTGCCAGCAGCTTATCGGAAGAGACCCAGTACTTC. Full variable domain (outside the CDR3, taken from reference TRBV7-8 and TRBJ2-5): GAGVSQSPRYKVAKRGQDVALRCDPISGHVSLFWYQQALGQGPEFLTYFQNEAQLDKSGLPSDRFFAERPEGSVSTLKIQRTQQEDSAVYLCASSLSEETQYFGPGTRLLVL.

This clonotype was seen at least ten times. In DNA, the CDR3 is TGCGCCAGCAGCTTGGAAGACAATGAGCAGTTCTTC. Amino acid sequence: CASSLEDNEQFF. The genes are TRBV5-1 and TRBJ2-1; D is unclear. From germline, CDR1 is SGHRS and CDR2 YFSETQ. Between the trimmed V and J ends, which lost 0 bases and 5 bases, there was a span of 3 bases. This CDR3 has 12 residues.

In nucleotides, the CDR3 is TGTGCCAGCCGCGTGGGACTCGGGAAGATGTTTTTT. Encoded protein: CASRVGLGKMFF. The chain uses TRBV28 and TRBJ2-2; D may be TRBD2 (6 bases). The germline V gene encodes CDR1 MDHEN and CDR2 SYDVKM. This CDR3 is 12 amino acids long. V was clipped by 8 bases and J by 15 bases, with 19 bases between them.

V gene TRBV9 combines with J gene TRBJ1-1, with D perhaps TRBD1 (6 bases). The ends were cut back, 0 bases at V and 5 bases at J, with 23 bases in the middle. The CDR3 runs 18 residues. Looked up from germline, CDR1 is SGDLS and CDR2 is YYNGEE. The CDR3 spells CASSVGMGTIPPNTEAFF. The CDR3 DNA is TGTGCCAGCAGCGTAGGAATGGGGACAATCCCGCCGAATACTGAAGCTTTCTTT.

This clonotype was found a few times. The chain links TRBV27 to TRBJ2-1, with 7 bases matching TRBD1. CDR3 length equals 14 residues. The trim removed 6 bases at V and 4 bases at J, leaving 6 bases unmatched. CDR1 and CDR2 (germline): MNHEY, SMNVEV (reference sequence). The chain's CDR3 is CASSRQGAYNEQFF. The CDR3 DNA follows: TGTGCCAGCAGCCGACAGGGAGCGTACAATGAGCAGTTCTTC.

This clonotype has a count of ten or more. The rearrangement joins TRBV12-3 or TRBV12-4 to TRBJ1-1; D unresolved. The V end was cut by 5 bases, the J end by 1 base, with 8 bases between. This CDR3 spans 13 amino acids. The CDR3 DNA sequence: TGTGCCAGCAGTCCCTATCCGAACACTGAAGCTTTCTTT. It encodes CASSPYPNTEAFF.

This clonotype was counted between two and nine times. The chain links TRBV11-1 to TRBJ2-1, with D unresolved. Germline V gene lookup returns CDR1 SGHAT and CDR2 FQDESV (reference sequence). Trimming stripped 5 bases from V and 10 bases from J, with 12 bases between. This CDR3 is 12 amino acids long. DNA for the CDR3: TGTGCCAGCAGCCAGTCGATCGGCGAGCAGTTCTTC. Translating it yields CASSQSIGEQFF.

The table lists this clonotype with many counts. This chain joins TRBV20-1 and TRBJ2-2; TRBD2 matches at 11 bases. With V trimmed by 2 bases and J by 1 base, 3 bases remained unmatched. The CDR3 sequence is 16 residues long. Looked up from germline, CDR1 is DFQATT and CDR2 is SNEGSKA (reference sequence). This CDR3 is CSARSGLAVNTGELFF. The DNA for the CDR3 is TGCAGTGCTAGATCGGGACTAGCGGTGAACACCGGGGAGCTGTTTTTT.

This clonotype was picked up many times. The rearrangement uses TRBV10-3 and TRBJ2-1; TRBD2 matches 8 bases. CDR3 length equals 15 residues. V was pared by 3 bases and J by 5 bases, with 6 bases of the junction left unmatched. From germline, CDR1 is ENHRY and CDR2 SYGVKD. The CDR3 DNA is TGTGCCATCAGTGACGGGCAGCGGGAGAACAATGAGCAGTTCTTC. The encoded protein is CAISDGQRENNEQFF.

There are a few counts of this clonotype. The V call is TRBV5-6, the J call TRBJ2-4; 10 bases are shared with TRBD2. This CDR3 is built from 17 residues. Germline loops: CDR1 SGHDT, CDR2 YYEEEE. Trimming at V came to 4 bases and at J to 4 bases, leaving 11 bases not matched to a gene. CDR3 bases: TGTGCCAGCAGCCCCCTGCGAAGCGGGAGGGGGAAAAACATTCAGTACTTC. This sequence encodes CASSPLRSGRGKNIQYF.

This clonotype was seen at least ten times. This rearrangement joins TRBV23-1 to TRBJ2-7; 9 bases agree with TRBD1. TRBV23-1 is noted as an ORF with a role that remains uncertain. Unmatched junction bases numbered 10, after V lost 1 base and J lost 6 bases. The CDR3 is 16 residues long. CDR3 region: CASSQWRGQGLCEQYF. DNA of the CDR3: TGCGCCAGCAGTCAATGGCGGGGACAGGGTCTGTGCGAGCAGTACTTC.

There are many counts of this clonotype. The rearrangement joins TRBV5-1 to TRBJ1-1, with unresolved D. Per the germline V gene, CDR1 is SGHRS and CDR2 is YFSETQ. CDR3 length: 14 residues. V dropped 0 bases and J dropped 1 base, with 7 bases sitting between them. The DNA for the CDR3 is TGCGCCAGCAGCTTGGCCGTCCAGAACACTGAAGCTTTCTTT. Translation: CASSLAVQNTEAFF.

The chain joins TRBV30 to TRBJ1-2; the D is unclear. The V end lost 2 bases, the J end lost 3 bases, and 10 bases lay between the germline ends. Germline loops: CDR1 GTSNPN, CDR2 SVGIG (reference sequence). The CDR3 totals 13 residues. The CDR3 region has the DNA TGTGCCTGGAGTACGCCGCCAGACTATGGCTACACCTTC. Its protein product is CAWSTPPDYGYTF.